This TCR beta chain was recovered during a study of cytomegalovirus exposure and HLA in healthy donors. Study context: There were under 140 million unique TCR beta sequences, drawn from approximately 180 million T cells, in an earlier analysis. Study-wide results and limits: The CMV antigen specificity of three CMV-associated chains was confirmed through in vitro analysis. It emerged from a later analysis that several of the most significant clusters appeared to be linked to common viral pathogens. Altogether, around 160 TCR beta chains were recorded as cytomegalovirus-associated.

The CDR3 sequence is 15 residues long. Germline V lookup: CDR1 SGHTA, CDR2 FQGNSA. The ends were cut back, 6 bases at V and 0 bases at J, with 11 bases in the middle. PCR primers comprised 60 Vbeta and 13 Jbeta primers. Using immunoSEQ multiplex PCR, the repertoire was profiled, and TCRdb retains in-frame clones only, with some absent. The sample includes fewer than 250,000 clones, 75% to 85% of them seen just once. About this clone itself: Antigen specificity is unknown.

The sequencing sample was made of PBMCs. The origin of this receptor is a woman between 45 and 60 years old in good health and CMV-seronegative. The genes are TRBV7-2 and TRBJ2-2, with unresolved D. CDR3 region: CASRLTAANTGELFF. CDR3 DNA: TGTGCCAGCAGATTAACGGCGGCGAACACCGGGGAGCTGTTTTTT.